The present entry profiles one TCR beta chain with its context. From germline, CDR1 is PRHDT and CDR2 FYEKMQ (reference sequence). The V end lost 1 base, the J end lost 4 bases, and 10 bases lay between the germline ends. This CDR3 is 14 amino acids long. This sample was taken from a study of blood T cell repertoires in COVID-19. Using immunoSEQ multiplex PCR, the repertoire was profiled, and TCRdb retains in-frame clones only, with some absent. Here the sample spans about 260,000 clones, roughly 88% being singletons. Living in 24 US areas, the participants were between roughly 18 and 89 years of age. Assignment of participants to cohorts was predicated upon participant-reported clinical history. In Cohort 3, a recovered donor had either two negative PCRs, clearance, or symptom resolution.

This clonotype originated in a woman between 50 and 59 years old who had recovered from COVID-19. Source material: PBMCs or T cells enriched from blood (not recorded which). V gene TRBV13 combines with J gene TRBJ1-1; a weak D match, TRBD1 (5 bases). The CDR3 protein is CASSLAGMGTEAFF. CDR3 nucleotide sequence: TGTGCCAGCAGCTTAGCAGGGATGGGCACTGAAGCTTTCTTT.